What follows describes a single T cell receptor (beta chain). The sample comes from a study of blood T cell repertoires in COVID-19. Study at large: PBMCs, B-cell-depleted T cells, or T cells were the source of the cDNA or gDNA that made up the material.

V was cut by 4 bases and J by 3 bases, with 13 bases left in between. From germline, CDR1 is LNHDA and CDR2 SQIVND (reference sequence). The CDR3 extends over 14 amino acids. Under the authors' procedure: Amplified reference gene primers provided the basis for estimating nucleated cell counts. TCRdb keeps only in-frame clones here, not all; method: immunoSEQ multiplex PCR. The V and J calls and clone size were taken over from that table, and D and trimming were inferred from the DNA. Here the sample spans 150,000 or so clones, 75% to 80% being singletons. Participant-given clinical history determined each cohort assignment. Each recovered donor of Cohort 3 presented with two negative PCRs, clearance, or symptom resolution.

Sequencing was performed on PBMCs or T cells enriched from blood (not recorded which). The source is a woman in her fifties or sixties who had recovered from COVID-19. The chain recombines TRBV19 with TRBJ2-7, with D tentatively TRBD1 (5 bases). As DNA, the CDR3 is TGTGCCAGTAGTACTGGACAAGCTCTCTACGAGCAGTACTTC. Protein: CASSTGQALYEQYF. Based on the CDR3 plus reference TRBV19 and TRBJ2-7, the full variable domain is DGGITQSPKYLFRKEGQNVTLSCEQNLNHDAMYWYRQDPGQGLRLIYYSQIVNDFQKGDIAEGYSVSREKKESFPLTVTSAQKNPTAFYLCASSTGQALYEQYFGPGTRLTVT.